The source of this T cell receptor beta chain is a study of cytomegalovirus exposure and HLA in healthy donors. The study, taken as a whole, reports: Researchers left out some V segments, among them TRBV6-2 and TRBV6-3, as indistinguishable.

Concerning this clone: Its antigen is not known.

The PCR was carried out with 60 Vbeta primers and 13 Jbeta primers. Using immunoSEQ multiplex PCR, the repertoire was profiled, and TCRdb retains in-frame clones only, with some absent. Its clone listing holds about 120,000 clones. This CDR3 spans 15 amino acids. Germline CDR1 is MNHEY and CDR2 is SVGAGI. V was pared by 5 bases and J by 5 bases, with 5 bases of the junction left unmatched. The specimen was PBMCs. This clonotype originated in a man between 18 and 29 years old in good health and CMV-seronegative. The V call is TRBV6-5, the J call TRBJ2-5; 13 nucleotides agree with TRBD2. The CDR3 region has the DNA TGTGCCAGCAGTCTACTAGCGGGAGGGCCGGAGACCCAGTACTTC. Translated, it gives CASSLLAGGPETQYF.